Presented here are 27 T cell receptor beta chains from one specimen sequenced in a study of cytomegalovirus exposure and HLA in healthy donors. PCR used 60 Vbeta primers and 13 Jbeta primers. Sequenced by immunoSEQ multiplex PCR; TCRdb stores in-frame clones only, minus some. Of some 120,000 clones listed, approximately 78% are singletons. Sequencing used PBMCs. All receptors derive from a man aged 35 to 55 in good health and CMV-seronegative.

The chain carries TRBV11-2 and TRBJ2-5; tentatively, D is TRBD1 (6 bases). The assigned J gene may be wrong: the sequence end matches TRBJ2-7 better. Germline V gives CDR1 SGHAT, CDR2 FQNNGV. This CDR3 is 16 amino acids long. The chain's CDR3 is CASSLGFSDSSYEQYF. CDR3 sequence (DNA): TGTGCCAGCAGCTTAGGTTTTTCGGACAGCTCCTACGAGCAGTACTTC.

This chain joins TRBV6-1 and TRBJ1-2; 11 positions agree with TRBD1. The J segment lost 4 bases and the V segment lost 6 bases, leaving 1 base of the junction unmatched. The CDR3 is made up of 13 amino acids. The V gene's germline CDR1 is MNHNS and CDR2 SASEGT. The CDR3 is CASRGQGGYGYTF. Written as DNA, the CDR3 is TGTGCCAGCAGGGGACAGGGGGGCTATGGCTACACCTTC.

The J gene is TRBJ1-1, the V gene TRBV6-5, with 8 nucleotides matching TRBD1. Germline V gives CDR1 MNHEY, CDR2 SVGAGI. The CDR3 has 15 amino acids. Trimming at V came to 6 bases and at J to 10 bases, leaving 16 bases not matched to a gene. The CDR3 protein is CASRISRGTGQGAFF. The CDR3 coding sequence is TGTGCCAGCAGGATTAGCCGCGGGACAGGTCAGGGAGCTTTCTTT.

This chain joins TRBV5-1 and TRBJ1-3; a weak D match, TRBD1 (6 bases). This CDR3 region has 16 residues. Germline-derived CDR1 and CDR2 are SGHRS and YFSETQ. Trimming shortened V by 5 bases and J by 4 bases, and 19 bases separated the two germline ends. CDR3 protein: CASSQGRQGSGNTIYF. CDR3 nucleotide sequence: TGCGCCAGCAGTCAAGGGCGTCAGGGGTCCGGAAACACCATATATTTT.

V gene TRBV19 combines with J gene TRBJ1-1; D is unclear. Germline-derived CDR1 and CDR2 are LNHDA and SQIVND (reference sequence). The V end lost 7 bases, the J end lost 3 bases, and 18 bases lay between the germline ends. CDR3 length: 15 amino acids. This CDR3 is CASKRAGVRDTEAFF. The CDR3 bases are TGTGCCAGTAAGCGGGCGGGCGTGAGGGACACTGAAGCTTTCTTT. The variable domain in full, with the rest retrieved from reference TRBV19 and TRBJ1-1, is DGGITQSPKYLFRKEGQNVTLSCEQNLNHDAMYWYRQDPGQGLRLIYYSQIVNDFQKGDIAEGYSVSREKKESFPLTVTSAQKNPTAFYLCASKRAGVRDTEAFFGQGTRLTVV.

Only a few counts were recorded for this clone. The chain joins TRBV27 to TRBJ2-2, with D maybe TRBD2 (6 bases). The CDR3 contains 15 residues. The germline V and J ends were trimmed by 6 bases and 3 bases, with 14 bases remaining between them. Per germline, CDR1 MNHEY and CDR2 SMNVEV (reference sequence). The CDR3 DNA follows: TGTGCCAGCAGGCCGGAGACTAGGGACACCGGGGAGCTGTTTTTT. Amino acids: CASRPETRDTGELFF.

This clone turned up a few times. This chain uses TRBV5-5 with TRBJ2-3; D is ambiguous. Per the germline V gene, CDR1 is SGHKS and CDR2 is YYEKEE (reference sequence). This CDR3 is 15 amino acids long. Trimming shortened V by 4 bases and J by 0 bases, and 12 bases separated the two germline ends. This chain's CDR3 is CASSPHNPSTDTQYF. For the CDR3, the DNA is TGTGCCAGCAGCCCGCACAACCCTAGCACAGATACGCAGTATTTT.

This clone was seen only a few times. The chain uses TRBV19 and TRBJ2-5, with 8 nucleotides matching TRBD1. Trimming at V came to 1 base and at J to 6 bases, leaving 10 bases not matched to a gene. This CDR3 spans 16 amino acids. From germline, CDR1 is LNHDA and CDR2 SQIVND (reference sequence). CDR3 region: CASSIGARGLPKTQYF. For the CDR3, the DNA is TGTGCCAGTAGTATAGGCGCCAGGGGGCTCCCTAAGACCCAGTACTTC.

This clone has just one count. V and J are TRBV2 and TRBJ1-2; 7 nucleotides agree with TRBD1. With 3 bases clipped from V and 4 bases from J, the junction kept 5 bases outside the gene matches. CDR3 length: 14 residues. CDR1 and CDR2 from the germline V gene are SNHLY and FYNNEI. This chain's CDR3 is CASSDWSGGYGYTF. DNA of the CDR3: TGTGCCAGCAGTGACTGGTCAGGGGGCTATGGCTACACCTTC.

In this sample, this clone turned up a few times. V gene TRBV7-2 combines with J gene TRBJ2-2; the match to TRBD1 covers 7 bases. Germline CDR1 is SGHTA and CDR2 is FQGNSA. This CDR3 spans 15 amino acids. V lost 4 bases, J lost 5 bases, and 7 bases stayed unmatched. CDR3 sequence: CASSSTGAGTGELFF. The CDR3 DNA reads TGTGCCAGCAGCTCCACAGGGGCCGGGACCGGGGAGCTGTTTTTT.

V usage is TRBV25-1 and J usage is TRBJ1-1; 8 positions agree with TRBD1. The CDR3 is 13 residues long. Per the germline V gene, CDR1 is MGHDK and CDR2 is SYGVNS. The trim removed 11 bases at V and 5 bases at J, leaving 10 bases unmatched. The CDR3 sequence: CASQGGGKTEAFF. The CDR3 nucleotides are TGTGCCTCACAGGGGGGGGGCAAGACTGAAGCTTTCTTT.

Only a few counts were recorded for this clone. The rearrangement links TRBV19 to TRBJ2-7, with 10 bases aligning to TRBD1. V shed 3 bases and J 2 bases; nucleotides not matched to a gene: 1. Germline values: CDR1 LNHDA, CDR2 SQIVND (reference sequence). CDR3 length: 14 residues. The CDR3 loop reads CASSMGTGAYEQYF. The CDR3 DNA sequence: TGTGCCAGTAGTATGGGGACAGGGGCCTACGAGCAGTACTTC.

V gene TRBV15 combines with J gene TRBJ2-5; TRBD2 matches at 7 bases. Germline V gives CDR1 LNHNV, CDR2 YYDKDF (reference sequence). Trimming at V came to 5 bases and at J to 2 bases, leaving 5 bases not matched to a gene. The CDR3 consists of 14 residues. This chain's CDR3 is CATSWLAEQETQYF. The DNA of the CDR3 is TGTGCCACCAGCTGGCTAGCGGAACAAGAGACCCAGTACTTC.

The CDR3 spells CASSLFQGTSSYEQYF. CDR3 sequence (DNA): TGTGCCAGCAGCTTATTCCAGGGAACCAGCTCCTACGAGCAGTACTTC. The chain couples TRBV7-9 to TRBJ2-7; a weak D match, TRBD1 (5 bases). This CDR3 contains 16 residues. The germline V gene encodes CDR1 SEHNR and CDR2 FQNEAQ (reference sequence). The V end was cut by 2 bases, the J end by 0 bases, with 14 bases between.

The chain uses TRBV14 and TRBJ2-1; 11 bases are a match to TRBD2. CDR1 and CDR2 (germline): SGHDN, FVKESK. The V and J ends lost 3 bases and 7 bases, in that order; junction bases with no gene match: 5. The CDR3 totals 15 residues. Here the CDR3 reads CASSHLAGGPNEQFF. The CDR3, as DNA: TGTGCCAGCAGCCATTTAGCGGGGGGGCCGAATGAGCAGTTCTTC.

The chain is built from TRBV19 and TRBJ1-4; perhaps TRBD1 as D (5 bases). The ends were cut back, 3 bases at V and 6 bases at J, with 11 bases in the middle. Germline lookup yields CDR1 LNHDA and CDR2 SQIVND (reference sequence). The CDR3 totals 14 residues. The CDR3 DNA reads TGTGCCAGTAGTATCCGGGGGGGTGATGAAAAACTGTTTTTT. Translating it yields CASSIRGGDEKLFF. The whole variable domain, filled in from reference TRBV19 and TRBJ1-4, reads DGGITQSPKYLFRKEGQNVTLSCEQNLNHDAMYWYRQDPGQGLRLIYYSQIVNDFQKGDIAEGYSVSREKKESFPLTVTSAQKNPTAFYLCASSIRGGDEKLFFGSGTQLSVL.

In its sample, this clone was seen a few times. The CDR3 reads CSAQAAGATDTQYF. The CDR3 nucleotides are TGCAGCGCCCAAGCGGCGGGGGCGACAGATACGCAGTATTTT. The V and J genes are TRBV29-1 and TRBJ2-3; possible D gene TRBD2, 7 bases. V dropped 7 bases and J dropped 3 bases, with 17 bases sitting between them. This CDR3 spans 14 amino acids. CDR1 is SQVTM and CDR2 is ANQGSEA in the germline V gene.

The chain employs TRBV5-8 and TRBJ1-4; D possibly corresponds to TRBD1 (5 bases). The CDR3 spans 15 residues. Trimming shortened V by 2 bases and J by 0 bases, and 8 bases separated the two germline ends. Germline assignment: CDR1 SGHTS and CDR2 YDEGEE. CDR3 loop: CASSFGGATNEKLFF. The CDR3 coding sequence is TGTGCCAGCAGCTTCGGGGGAGCAACTAATGAAAAACTGTTTTTT.

This chain uses TRBV7-9 with TRBJ2-2; D gene uncertain. CDR1 is SEHNR, CDR2 FQNEAQ, per germline (reference sequence). V lost 5 bases, J lost 4 bases, and 11 bases lay in between. The CDR3 spans 14 residues. The CDR3 region has the DNA TGTGCCAGCAGCCCCCGACAACTCACCGGGGAGCTGTTTTTT. Translation: CASSPRQLTGELFF.

This clone was recorded once. The V gene is TRBV7-3, the J gene TRBJ2-1, with a possible D match to TRBD2 (6 bases). The CDR3 contains 16 residues. Per the germline V gene, CDR1 is SGHTA and CDR2 is FQGTGA. Between the trimmed V and J ends, which lost 0 bases and 0 bases, there was a span of 9 bases. CDR3 protein: CASSLTGGYSYNEQFF. For the CDR3, the DNA is TGTGCCAGCAGCTTAACGGGGGGATACTCCTACAATGAGCAGTTCTTC.

J is TRBJ2-1 and V is TRBV7-9; tentatively, D is TRBD1 (7 bases). The V end lost 1 base, the J end lost 9 bases, and 13 bases lay between the germline ends. The germline V gene has CDR1 SEHNR and CDR2 FQNEAQ (reference sequence). The CDR3 has 14 residues. The CDR3 region has the DNA TGTGCCAGCAGCTTAGATAGGCAGGGGGGTGAGCAGTTCTTC. It codes for CASSLDRQGGEQFF.

This chain connects TRBV5-4 to TRBJ1-5; D possibly corresponds to TRBD1 (6 bases). V lost 8 bases, J lost 6 bases, and 15 bases lay in between. Germline CDR1 and CDR2: SGHNT and YYREEE (reference sequence). The CDR3 is 13 residues long. Here the CDR3 reads CARIPGAGQPQHF. CDR3 sequence (DNA): TGTGCCAGGATCCCAGGGGCGGGTCAGCCCCAGCATTTT.

This clone is a singleton in its sample. V and J are TRBV18 and TRBJ1-5; 7 bases align to TRBD1. Germline V gene data show CDR1 as KGHSH and CDR2 as LQKENI. The CDR3 runs 14 residues. V shed 4 bases, J shed 1 base, and the junction held 1 base outside the gene matches. The CDR3 DNA reads TGTGCCAGCTCACAGGGACAGAGCAATCAGCCCCAGCATTTT. Translation: CASSQGQSNQPQHF.

The V and J genes are TRBV6-1 and TRBJ1-3; D is undetermined. V lost 8 bases to trimming and J lost 0 bases, with 11 bases between them. The CDR3 is 14 amino acids. Germline V lookup: CDR1 MNHNS, CDR2 SASEGT. The DNA of the CDR3 is TGTGCCAGCGGGCCCGTTTTCTCTGGAAACACCATATATTTT. Its translation: CASGPVFSGNTIYF.

This clone has a handful of counts. V gene TRBV2 combines with J gene TRBJ1-4, with TRBD1 matching over 8 bases. The junction had 11 bases not matched to a gene; V was cut back by 6 bases and J by 8 bases. Germline V gene sequence: CDR1 SNHLY, CDR2 FYNNEI. The CDR3 covers 15 residues. CDR3 sequence: CASRAGQGMSEKLFF. CDR3 DNA: TGTGCCAGCAGAGCCGGACAGGGAATGAGCGAAAAACTGTTTTTT.

V is TRBV7-9 and J is TRBJ2-7; a possible D gene is TRBD2 (5 bases). Trimming left V 5 bases short and J 2 bases short, with 10 bases between. The CDR3 consists of 13 residues. The V gene's germline CDR1 is SEHNR and CDR2 FQNEAQ (reference sequence). The CDR3 protein is CASSPSGTYEQYF. In DNA, the CDR3 is TGTGCCAGCAGCCCCTCGGGAACCTACGAGCAGTACTTC.

There are a few counts of this clone. V is TRBV6-5 and J is TRBJ1-2; D gene uncertain. The CDR3 spans 13 residues. Trimming took 8 bases from V and 3 from J, leaving 13 bases between them. The germline CDR1 and CDR2 sequences are MNHEY and SVGAGI. The CDR3 DNA is TGTGCCAGCCGCTGGCACAGATACTATGGCTACACCTTC. This gives the protein CASRWHRYYGYTF.